Shown below are 32 T cell receptor beta chains from a single sample sequenced in a study of blood T cells in healthy people across ages. Through a sample-barcoded 5' primer and a J-beta primer mix, a second PCR was run for about 7 to 12 cycles. TCRdb fed the 5' RACE reads into MiXCR, producing one record per CDR3 protein. The sample contains roughly 900,000 distinct CDR3 sequences, around 48% of which appear only once. The source material was blood. The receptors originated from a man between 25 and 39 years old in good health.

J is TRBJ2-3 and V is TRBV20-1; TRBD2 agrees at 13 bases. The CDR3 is made up of 15 amino acids. Germline assignment: CDR1 DFQATT and CDR2 SNEGSKA (reference sequence). Trimming at V came to 5 bases and at J to 2 bases, leaving 4 bases not matched to a gene. CDR3 DNA sequence: TGCAGTGCTTTTGGGACTAGCGGGGCCACAGATACGCAGTATTTT. Amino acid sequence: CSAFGTSGATDTQYF.

V gene TRBV6-2 or TRBV6-3 combines with J gene TRBJ2-7; TRBD2 matches 8 bases. The J segment lost 1 base and the V segment lost 5 bases, leaving 7 bases of the junction unmatched. The V gene's germline CDR1 is MNHEY and CDR2 SVGEGT. This CDR3 is built from 15 residues. CDR3 coding DNA: TGTGCCAGCAGTCCTAGCGGGCGACTATCCTACGAGCAGTACTTC. It translates to CASSPSGRLSYEQYF.

The chain recombines TRBV20-1 with TRBJ2-3, with D perhaps TRBD2 (6 bases). V lost 4 bases, J lost 0 bases, and 14 bases lay in between. CDR1 is DFQATT and CDR2 is SNEGSKA in the germline V gene (reference sequence). The CDR3 spans 15 residues. The CDR3 DNA is TGCAGTGCTACTTCGGGACTCCATAGCACAGATACGCAGTATTTT. Amino acid sequence: CSATSGLHSTDTQYF.

The rearrangement links TRBV27 to TRBJ2-7; no clear D. Germline V gives CDR1 MNHEY, CDR2 SMNVEV (reference sequence). V was shortened by 0 bases and J by 3 bases, with 9 bases between the two germline ends. This CDR3 has 14 amino acids. The CDR3, as DNA: TGTGCCAGCAGTTTATCAGGGAACGGCTACGAGCAGTACTTC. Translation gives CASSLSGNGYEQYF.

The chain links TRBV6-5 to TRBJ1-5; 8 nucleotides match TRBD1. CDR3 length: 16 amino acids. V lost 6 bases to trimming and J lost 0 bases; unmatched junction nucleotides: 7. Germline assignment: CDR1 MNHEY and CDR2 SVGAGI. The CDR3 here is CASSPGQGYSNQPQHF. The CDR3 coding sequence is TGTGCCAGCAGCCCCGGACAGGGTTATAGCAATCAGCCCCAGCATTTT.

The chain is built from TRBV20-1 and TRBJ2-1; 9 bases line up with TRBD2. CDR1 DFQATT and CDR2 SNEGSKA come from the germline V gene (reference sequence). Losses at the gene ends were 0 bases for V and 4 bases for J; bases not matched to a gene: 7. This CDR3 has 16 amino acids. CDR3 sequence: CSARDQGSGGYNEQFF. CDR3 coding DNA: TGCAGTGCTAGAGATCAGGGTAGCGGGGGTTACAATGAGCAGTTCTTC.

This clonotype turned up a few times. This rearrangement joins TRBV9 to TRBJ2-5; TRBD1 agrees at 10 bases. The V gene end was trimmed by 2 bases and the J gene end by 11 bases; junction bases not matched to a gene: 15. The CDR3 covers 16 residues. Germline assignment: CDR1 SGDLS and CDR2 YYNGEE. The CDR3 coding sequence is TGTGCCAGCAGCGTCGGGACAGGGGCGAACTACAATGAGCAGTACTTC. Residues: CASSVGTGANYNEQYF.

The sample holds one count of this clonotype. The rearrangement joins TRBV14 to TRBJ2-3; TRBD2 might be the D (5 bases). The germline gives CDR1 SGHDN, CDR2 FVKESK. CDR3 length equals 14 residues. Deletions cut 0 bases from V and 8 bases from J, with 12 bases between. CDR3 sequence reads: CASSQEASFSTQYF. DNA of the CDR3: TGTGCCAGCAGCCAAGAAGCTAGCTTCTCTACGCAGTATTTT. Supplemented by reference TRBV14 and TRBJ2-3, the full variable domain reads EAGVTQFPSHSVIEKGQTVTLRCDPISGHDNLYWYRRVMGKEIKFLLHFVKESKQDESGMPNNRFLAERTGGTYSTLKVQPAELEDSGVYFCASSQEASFSTQYFGPGTRLTVL.

On this clonotype itself: A read error may explain this, as a much larger clone is one base away. The chain joins TRBV7-2 to TRBJ2-3, with D possibly called TRBD1 or TRBD2 (5 bases each). The V end lost 3 bases, the J end lost 4 bases, and 14 bases lay between the germline ends. This CDR3 is 15 amino acids long. Germline loops: CDR1 SGHTA, CDR2 FQGNSA. The CDR3 loop reads CASSLGLVGADTQYF. For the CDR3, the DNA is TGTGCCAGCAGCTTGGGGCTAGTGGGGGCAGATACGCAGTATTTT.

This sequence joins TRBV4-3 and TRBJ1-4; 8 positions match TRBD1. The CDR3 sequence is 16 residues long. Trimming removed 4 bases from V and 5 bases from J; junction bases left unmatched: 9. CDR1 is LGHNA and CDR2 is YSLEER in the germline V gene. The CDR3 coding sequence is TGCGCCAGCAGCCCCCATACACGGGACAGGAATGAAAAACTGTTTTTT. Translation: CASSPHTRDRNEKLFF.

The chain carries TRBV29-1 and TRBJ2-1; 10 bases align to TRBD2. Germline V CDR1 and CDR2: SQVTM, ANQGSEA. The J segment lost 7 bases and the V segment lost 2 bases, leaving 5 bases of the junction unmatched. The CDR3 has 14 residues. The CDR3 coding sequence is TGCAGCGTTGAAACGAGCGGGGGGGCGAATGAGCAGTTCTTC. It codes for CSVETSGGANEQFF.

The chain employs TRBV11-1 and TRBJ1-1, with D perhaps TRBD1 (6 bases). The germline CDR1 and CDR2 sequences are SGHAT and FQDESV (reference sequence). V lost 5 bases, J lost 3 bases, and 19 bases lay in between. The length of the CDR3 is 16 residues. CDR3 amino acids: CASSARGSRGHTEAFF. CDR3 in DNA: TGTGCCAGCAGCGCACGGGGGTCCAGGGGACACACTGAAGCTTTCTTT.

This clonotype was seen only a few times. V gene TRBV9 combines with J gene TRBJ2-3; D could derive from TRBD1 or TRBD2 (5 bases each). The V gene's germline CDR1 is SGDLS and CDR2 YYNGEE. The CDR3 is 18 residues long. The V end was cut by 0 bases, the J end by 1 base, with 18 bases between. The CDR3 DNA is TGTGCCAGCAGCGTAGAGAGGGGTCGAGGGCTGGGCACAGATACGCAGTATTTT. It encodes CASSVERGRGLGTDTQYF. The full variable domain, in which reference TRBV9 and TRBJ2-3 provide the parts outside the CDR3, is DSGVTQTPKHLITATGQRVTLRCSPRSGDLSVYWYQQSLDQGLQFLIQYYNGEERAKGNILERFSAQQFPDLHSELNLSSLELGDSALYFCASSVERGRGLGTDTQYFGPGTRLTVL.

A few counts support this clonotype. The chain is built from TRBV6-1 and TRBJ1-5; tentatively, D is TRBD1 (5 bases). CDR3 size: 17 residues. V was cut by 2 bases and J by 2 bases, with 16 bases left in between. CDR1 MNHNS and CDR2 SASEGT come from the germline V gene. The CDR3 sequence is CASSELGRIGGNQPQHF. The DNA of the CDR3 is TGTGCCAGCAGTGAACTGGGGAGGATAGGGGGCAATCAGCCCCAGCATTTT.

In this sample, this clonotype turned up a few times. The chain employs TRBV4-3 and TRBJ2-2; 14 bases are a match to TRBD2. Unmatched junction bases numbered 6, after V lost 0 bases and J lost 0 bases. This CDR3 has 20 residues. Germline CDR1 LGHNA, CDR2 YSLEER. The CDR3 nucleotides read TGCGCCAGCAGCCAAGAACCAGGGACTAGCGGGGGCACGAACACCGGGGAGCTGTTTTTT. Protein product: CASSQEPGTSGGTNTGELFF.

The chain has TRBV6-6 and TRBJ1-2, with 8 bases identical to TRBD1. CDR1 and CDR2 from the germline V gene are MNHNY and SVGAGI (reference sequence). CDR3 length: 15 residues. V was clipped by 6 bases and J by 4 bases; unmatched bases: 10. The CDR3, as DNA: TGTGCCAGCAGCATGGGGACAGGAAGTCCCTATGGCTACACCTTC. Protein: CASSMGTGSPYGYTF.

The V and J genes are TRBV3-1 and TRBJ2-7; D perhaps matches TRBD1 (5 bases). The V and J ends lost 3 bases and 6 bases respectively, with 9 bases between them. Germline V lookup: CDR1 LGHDT, CDR2 YNNKEL (reference sequence). The CDR3 has 12 residues. The CDR3 sequence: CASSHQGAEQYF. Written as DNA, the CDR3 is TGTGCCAGCAGCCACCAGGGCGCCGAGCAGTACTTC.

The rearrangement joins TRBV6-2 or TRBV6-3 to TRBJ2-3; TRBD1 is a possible D gene (6 bases). Germline CDR1 reads MNHEY; CDR2 reads SVGEGT. The V end was cut by 6 bases, the J end by 4 bases, with 14 bases between. The CDR3 spans 14 residues. This chain's CDR3 is CASRNTGFADTQYF. The CDR3 DNA sequence: TGTGCCAGCAGAAATACAGGGTTCGCAGATACGCAGTATTTT.

The chain combines TRBV7-9 with TRBJ1-6, with D possibly matching TRBD1 (5 bases). This CDR3 is 13 amino acids long. V was trimmed by 10 bases and J by 5 bases, leaving 12 bases between them. The germline V gene has CDR1 SEHNR and CDR2 FQNEAQ (reference sequence). This chain's CDR3 is CAIDRDDNSPLHF. The DNA for the CDR3 is TGTGCCATCGACCGGGACGATAATTCACCCCTCCACTTT.

This clonotype occurred once. The V gene is TRBV4-3, the J gene TRBJ2-3, with D possibly being TRBD1 or TRBD2 (5 bases each). Trimming stripped 1 base from V and 4 bases from J, with 12 bases between. In germline, CDR1 is LGHNA, CDR2 YSLEER. This CDR3 has 15 amino acids. The CDR3 spells CASSQVGRGADTQYF. The CDR3, as DNA: TGCGCCAGCAGCCAAGTTGGTAGGGGAGCAGATACGCAGTATTTT.

This clonotype was seen a few times. The chain couples TRBV20-1 to TRBJ1-2; D unresolved. The CDR3 loop spans 13 amino acids. The germline CDR1 and CDR2 sequences are DFQATT and SNEGSKA (reference sequence). V dropped 6 bases and J dropped 0 bases, with 11 bases sitting between them. The CDR3 reads CSASAGANYGYTF. The CDR3 nucleotides are TGCAGTGCATCGGCGGGAGCTAACTATGGCTACACCTTC.

Note on this clonotype: A read error may account for a junction end that differs from germline. The rearrangement links TRBV7-2 to TRBJ2-3; the D is unclear. This CDR3 has 15 residues. Looked up from germline, CDR1 is SGHTA and CDR2 is FQGNSA. The CDR3 region is CASSLSPHSTDTRYF. The DNA of the CDR3 is TGTGCCAGCAGCCTCTCCCCTCATAGCACAGATACGCGGTATTTT.

The chain uses TRBV4-2 and TRBJ2-3; TRBD1 matches 9 bases. V gave up 4 bases and J gave up 3 bases; unmatched junction bases: 11. This CDR3 spans 17 amino acids. CDR1 LGHNA and CDR2 YNFKEQ come from the germline V gene. CDR3 coding DNA: TGTGCCAGCAGCCCTAGGGCTGGGACAGGGATAACAGATACGCAGTATTTT. Translating gives CASSPRAGTGITDTQYF.

This clonotype was counted a few times. The chain is built from TRBV27 and TRBJ2-1, with 10 bases identical to TRBD2. The germline V gene encodes CDR1 MNHEY and CDR2 SMNVEV (reference sequence). This CDR3 comprises 14 residues. V was clipped by 6 bases and J by 5 bases; unmatched bases: 4. CDR3 DNA sequence: TGTGCCAGCAGCACTAGCGGGGAAAACAATGAGCAGTTCTTC. Residues: CASSTSGENNEQFF.

The rearrangement joins TRBV4-1 to TRBJ2-2, with 16 bases aligning to TRBD2. The germline V gene has CDR1 MGHRA and CDR2 YSYEKL. The CDR3 is 21 amino acids. J lost 4 bases, V lost 0 bases, and 11 bases had no gene match. The CDR3: CASSQELLGLAGGLSTGELFF. CDR3 DNA: TGCGCCAGCAGCCAAGAGTTGTTGGGACTAGCGGGGGGGCTGTCCACCGGGGAGCTGTTTTTT.

This clonotype was recorded a few times. The J gene is TRBJ2-3, the V gene TRBV5-1; 11 bases fit TRBD2. V shed 4 bases, J shed 1 base, and the junction held 8 bases outside the gene matches. The CDR3 is made up of 17 amino acids. Germline CDR1 and CDR2: SGHRS and YFSETQ. DNA for the CDR3: TGCGCCAGCAGCCTAATAGCGGGGGGGCGCGGCACAGATACGCAGTATTTT. It is translated as CASSLIAGGRGTDTQYF.

This clonotype occurred a few times. The chain has TRBV5-6 and TRBJ2-7, with 7 bases lining up with TRBD1. The germline V gene encodes CDR1 SGHDT and CDR2 YYEEEE. V shed 4 bases and J 0 bases; nucleotides not matched to a gene: 7. The CDR3 has 15 residues. CDR3 residues: CASSPLGQDSYEQYF. The CDR3 nucleotides are TGTGCCAGCAGCCCCCTAGGACAGGACTCCTACGAGCAGTACTTC.

The chain is built from TRBV7-9 and TRBJ1-2; D uncertain. CDR1 and CDR2 (germline): SEHNR, FQNEAQ (reference sequence). V lost 4 bases to trimming and J lost 8 bases, with 23 bases between them. The CDR3 length is 16 residues. CDR3 in DNA: TGTGCCAGCAGCTCGGATGTCGACGACGCTTATCGGGGCTACACCTTC. Translated: CASSSDVDDAYRGYTF. The full variable domain, in which reference TRBV7-9 and TRBJ1-2 provide the parts outside the CDR3, is DTGVSQNPRHKITKRGQNVTFRCDPISEHNRLYWYRQTLGQGPEFLTYFQNEAQLEKSRLLSDRFSAERPKGSFSTLEIQRTEQGDSAMYLCASSSDVDDAYRGYTFGSGTRLTVV.

The genes are TRBV30 and TRBJ2-7; either TRBD1 or TRBD2 may fit D (6 bases each). V was clipped by 4 bases and J by 7 bases, with 17 bases between them. The CDR3 loop spans 13 amino acids. Germline CDR1 GTSNPN, CDR2 SVGIG (reference sequence). Here the CDR3 DNA reads TGTGCCTGGAATCGGGGGCGAGAAGGAGAGCAGTACTTC. Its translation: CAWNRGREGEQYF.

On this clonotype itself: Just one base apart from a much larger clone, this may be a read error. The V and J genes are TRBV4-3 and TRBJ2-7, with unresolved D. The germline gives CDR1 LGHNA, CDR2 YSLEER. V was clipped by 0 bases and J by 7 bases, with 19 bases between them. CDR3 length equals 16 residues. The CDR3 sequence is CASSQEARTPYNEQYF. As DNA, the CDR3 is TGCGCCAGCAGCCAAGAGGCAAGGACGCCCTACAATGAGCAGTACTTC.

The CDR3 region has the DNA TGTGCCACCAGTGATTTGCCGGACAGCAGCCAAGAGACCCAGTACTTC. Protein sequence: CATSDLPDSSQETQYF. The V call is TRBV24-1, the J call TRBJ2-5; weak D call: TRBD1 (6 bases). CDR1 is KGHDR, CDR2 SFDVKD, per germline. The germline V and J ends were trimmed by 0 bases and 1 base, with 11 bases remaining between them. CDR3 length equals 16 residues.

The V call is TRBV6-2 or TRBV6-3, the J call TRBJ2-7; D may match TRBD1 or TRBD2 (5 bases each). The germline V gene encodes CDR1 MNHEY and CDR2 SVGEGT. The CDR3 runs 16 residues. Trimming pared 0 bases from V and 0 bases from J, leaving 12 bases between. The CDR3 DNA reads TGTGCCAGCAGTTACTCAACGGGGCTTAGCTCCTACGAGCAGTACTTC. Amino acid sequence: CASSYSTGLSSYEQYF.